This is a list of T cell receptor beta chains from one sample in a study of blood T cell repertoires in COVID-19. Profiling relied on immunoSEQ multiplex PCR, and the TCRdb table lists in-frame clones only, not all of them. The data contain roughly 280,000 clones, about 89% of them singletons. The sequenced sample was peripheral blood. These receptors all stem from a man aged 50-60 years with acute or convalescent COVID-19. CDR3s include the opening cysteine and the closing phenylalanine or tryptophan. A D gene is named only where the DNA matches it firmly. The size field is filled for only some rows; it gives once, few, many or a size class.

>TRBV5-1|TRBJ2-7|-|-
CASSLAGRDAYEQYF
TGCGCCAGCAGCTTGGCAGGCAGGGATGCCTACGAGCAGTACTTC
>TRBV7-9|TRBJ2-7|-|-
CASSLRDGGYEQYF
TGTGCCAGCAGTCTCAGGGACGGGGGTTACGAGCAGTACTTC
>TRBV12-3/TRBV12-4|TRBJ1-2|-|-
CASSLLGYGYTF
TGTGCCAGCAGCCTCCTAGGCTATGGCTACACCTTC
>TRBV18|TRBJ2-7|-|-
CASSPPEVKYEQYF
TGTGCCAGCTCACCACCGGAGGTAAAGTACGAGCAGTACTTC
>TRBV10-3|TRBJ1-2|-|-
CAISEENGFYGYTF
TGTGCCATCAGTGAGGAAAATGGCTTCTATGGCTACACCTTC
>TRBV18|TRBJ1-1|-|-
CASSLGQLNTEAFF
TGTGCCAGCTCATTAGGACAGCTGAACACTGAAGCTTTCTTT
>TRBV9|TRBJ1-2|-|-
CASSPASRTNYGYTF
TGTGCCAGCAGCCCGGCGTCGAGGACTAACTATGGCTACACCTTC
>TRBV3-1/TRBV3-2|TRBJ1-6|-|-
CASSRLQAGYNSPLHF
TGTGCCAGCAGCCGATTACAGGCTGGCTATAATTCACCCCTCCACTTT
>TRBV5-4|TRBJ2-3|-|-
CASTPSHAGEDTQYF
TGTGCCAGCACCCCTTCCCACGCAGGGGAAGATACGCAGTATTTT
>TRBV12-3/TRBV12-4|TRBJ2-7|-|-
CASNPGIAYEQYF
TGTGCCAGCAACCCGGGGATAGCCTACGAGCAGTACTTC
>TRBV3-1/TRBV3-2|TRBJ2-3|TRBD2|-
CASSHRAGGQDTQYF
TGTGCCAGCAGCCACCGGGCGGGGGGGCAAGATACGCAGTATTTT
>TRBV14|TRBJ2-2|TRBD2|-
CASSQLAGASNTGELFF
TGTGCCAGCAGCCAACTAGCGGGGGCCTCGAACACCGGGGAGCTGTTTTTT
>TRBV21-1|TRBJ1-2|-|once
CASSTFGTQGGGYTF
TGTGCCAGCAGCACCTTCGGGACTCAGGGCGGCGGCTACACCTTC
>TRBV6-5|TRBJ2-5|TRBD2|-
CASSRGGQETQYF
TGTGCCAGCAGCCGCGGGGGGCAAGAGACCCAGTACTTC
>TRBV27|TRBJ1-2|TRBD1|-
CAKTEQGENYGYTF
TGTGCCAAGACAGAACAGGGGGAAAACTATGGCTACACCTTC
>TRBV15|TRBJ2-7|TRBD1|-
CATSSWDRTLGEQYF
TGTGCCACCAGCAGCTGGGACAGAACTTTAGGGGAGCAGTACTTC
>TRBV19|TRBJ2-5|-|few
CASSRRPTGEETQYF
TGTGCCAGTAGTCGGAGACCAACCGGTGAAGAGACCCAGTACTTC
>TRBV6-1|TRBJ2-2|-|-
CASSDGPRPGTGELFF
TGTGCCAGCAGTGACGGACCTAGGCCGGGGACCGGGGAGCTGTTTTTT
>TRBV11-2|TRBJ2-5|-|-
CASSLQGSETQYF
TGTGCCAGCAGCCTCCAGGGGTCGGAGACCCAGTACTTC
>TRBV12-3/TRBV12-4|TRBJ1-6|-|-
CASSFDNSPLHF
TGTGCCAGCAGCTTCGATAATTCACCCCTCCACTTT
>TRBV6-6|TRBJ2-5|-|-
CASSPGAGLQETQYF
TGTGCCAGCAGCCCAGGGGCAGGGCTCCAAGAGACCCAGTACTTC
>TRBV6-5|TRBJ2-7|TRBD1|-
CASNRGGDEQYF
TGTGCCAGCAACAGGGGTGGGGACGAGCAGTACTTC
>TRBV30|TRBJ1-2|-|-
CAWSDSLYGYTF
TGTGCCTGGAGCGACAGCCTCTATGGCTACACCTTC
>TRBV6-5|TRBJ1-1|-|-
CASSSQMSVNTEAFF
TGTGCCAGCAGTAGCCAAATGTCGGTGAACACTGAAGCTTTCTTT
>TRBV3-1/TRBV3-2|TRBJ2-2|TRBD1|-
CASSMGQGNTGELFF
TGTGCCAGCAGCATGGGACAGGGCAACACCGGGGAGCTGTTTTTT
>TRBV6-5|TRBJ2-7|TRBD1|-
CASSTGTVYEQYF
TGTGCCAGCAGTACGGGGACAGTCTACGAGCAGTACTTC
>TRBV5-1|TRBJ1-1|-|few
CASRGEGSPFF
TGCGCCAGCAGGGGTGAGGGATCTCCTTTCTTT
>TRBV6-7|TRBJ1-5|TRBD1|-
CASSAFPDRVDQPQHF
TGTGCCAGCAGCGCCTTCCCCGACAGGGTCGATCAGCCCCAGCATTTT
>TRBV9|TRBJ2-4|TRBD2|-
CASSPRLAGRLAKNIQYF
TGTGCCAGCAGCCCTCGACTAGCGGGAAGACTAGCCAAAAACATTCAGTACTTC
>TRBV7-3|TRBJ1-1|TRBD1|few
CASSPGTGQNTEAFF
TGTGCCAGCAGCCCCGGGACAGGGCAAAACACTGAAGCTTTCTTT
>TRBV29-1|TRBJ1-2|-|-
CSVEDGQNYGYTF
TGCAGCGTTGAAGATGGTCAGAACTATGGCTACACCTTC
>TRBV30|TRBJ1-1|-|few
CAWRARGTEAFF
TGTGCCTGGAGGGCCCGGGGAACTGAAGCTTTCTTT
>TRBV30|TRBJ1-5|-|-
CAWSSRRGGQPQHF
TGTGCCTGGAGTTCCCGCAGGGGAGGGCAGCCCCAGCATTTT
>TRBV25-1|TRBJ2-1|TRBD1|-
CASSPGRQGNEQFF
TGTGCCAGCAGTCCTGGGCGACAGGGCAATGAGCAGTTCTTC
>TRBV3-1/TRBV3-2|TRBJ2-2|TRBD1|once
CASSLQGAQYTGELFF
TGTGCCAGCAGCCTACAGGGGGCCCAGTACACCGGGGAGCTGTTTTTT
>TRBV6-6|TRBJ2-2|-|-
CASSLRTINLLKGTGELFF
TGTGCCAGCAGTCTACGGACCATCAACCTCCTAAAGGGGACCGGGGAGCTGTTTTTT
>TRBV5-4|TRBJ1-2|TRBD1|few
CASSPGQLYSDGYTF
TGTGCCAGCAGTCCGGGACAGCTCTATTCCGATGGCTACACCTTC
>TRBV4-2|TRBJ2-5|-|-
CASSQVQAEGQETQYF
TGTGCCAGCAGCCAAGTTCAGGCTGAGGGTCAAGAGACCCAGTACTTC
>TRBV18|TRBJ2-5|-|-
CASSPPQGETQYF
TGTGCCAGCTCACCACCGCAGGGGGAGACCCAGTACTTC